The rows below give T cell receptor beta chains drawn from one sample of a study of tumor-infiltrating lymphocytes in localized non-small cell lung cancer. The data were produced by immunoSEQ multiplex PCR, yet TCRdb's version contains in-frame clones alone and is incomplete. The table lists approximately 17,000 clones, 73% of them singletons. Sequenced input: lung tumor tissue. The receptors originated from a human donor with non-small cell lung cancer. The CDR3 runs from the conserved cysteine through the conserved F or W. The D gene is left open where the match is weak. The size entry is marked missing in some rows and otherwise reads once, few, many or a size class.

D gene	J gene	clone size	V gene	CDR3 DNA	CDR3 protein
.	TRBJ2-5	.	TRBV9	TGTGCCAGCAGCGCATTCGGGACCAAAGGAGAAACCCAGTACTTC	CASSAFGTKGETQYF
.	TRBJ1-5	.	TRBV2	TGTGCCAGCAGCCCTGGGGGCAGGGACCAGCCCCAGCATTTT	CASSPGGRDQPQHF
.	TRBJ2-3	.	TRBV30	TGTGCCTGGAGTGTCGCCCTGGTAGGGACAGATACGCAGTATTTT	CAWSVALVGTDTQYF
TRBD1	TRBJ1-4	once	TRBV6-5	TGTGCCAGCAGCCAGGGGACAGGGGATAATGAAAAACTGTTTTTT	CASSQGTGDNEKLFF
.	TRBJ2-7	once	TRBV1	TGCACCAGCAGCCAAGAAGCCACCAAGCGGGGGGGCGGCTACGAGCAGTACTTC	CTSSQEATKRGGGYEQYF
.	TRBJ2-7	.	TRBV11-2	TGTGCCAGCAGCCCCGGGTACAGCCAACCGTTCAACGAGCAGTACTTC	CASSPGYSQPFNEQYF
TRBD1	TRBJ2-7	.	TRBV4-1	TGCGCCAGCAGCCTATTGGGACAGGGGACCTACGAGCAGTACTTC	CASSLLGQGTYEQYF
TRBD1	TRBJ1-2	.	TRBV11-1	TGTGCCAGCAGCTTGGGGGCCGGGACAGGGAAGAACTATGGCTACACCTTC	CASSLGAGTGKNYGYTF
.	TRBJ2-3	few	TRBV18	TGTGCCAGCTCATCCGAAAGGACCAACACAGATACGCAGTATTTT	CASSSERTNTDTQYF
.	TRBJ2-3	once	TRBV2	TGTGCCAGCAGTGGGACAGGCACAGATACGCAGTATTTT	CASSGTGTDTQYF
.	TRBJ1-2	.	TRBV28	TGTGCCAGCAGTTGGGCCGACAGGAGAAAGGACTATGGCTACACCTTC	CASSWADRRKDYGYTF
TRBD2	TRBJ2-5	few	TRBV25-1	TGTGCCAGCAGCCCTAGCGGGAGACTCCAAGAGACCCAGTACTTC	CASSPSGRLQETQYF
TRBD2	TRBJ2-7	.	TRBV5-4	TGTGCCAGCAGCGTGGGACTAGCGGGGGAAGAGCAGTACTTC	CASSVGLAGEEQYF
.	TRBJ2-5	.	TRBV14	TGTGCCAGCAGCCAGCGGTACGGGTCGCAGTACTTC	CASSQRYGSQYF
TRBD1	TRBJ1-2	.	TRBV9	TGTGCCAGCAGCCCCGAGGACAGGGGGTCCGCTAACTATGGCTACACCTTC	CASSPEDRGSANYGYTF
.	TRBJ1-4	.	TRBV28	TGTGCCAGCAGTACGCCAGGGGAATGGAGAGGAAAACTGTTTTTT	CASSTPGEWRGKLFF
TRBD2	TRBJ2-7	.	TRBV27	TGTGCCAGCCTAAGCGGGAGCTCCTACGAGCAGTACTTC	CASLSGSSYEQYF
.	TRBJ2-4	.	TRBV4-1	TGCGCCAGCAGCCAAGTTTGGACAAGCAAAAACATTCAGTACTTC	CASSQVWTSKNIQYF
TRBD1	TRBJ2-5	.	TRBV2	TGTGCCAGCAAAGGGACAGCGCAAGAGACCCAGTACTTC	CASKGTAQETQYF
.	TRBJ2-5	.	TRBV18	TGTGCCAGCTCACCACCGTCCATTAGGGAGACCCAGTACTTC	CASSPPSIRETQYF
.	TRBJ1-1	few	TRBV9	TGTGCCAGCAGCGTCCGACAGGATAACACTGAAGCTTTCTTT	CASSVRQDNTEAFF
TRBD1	TRBJ2-1	.	TRBV9	TGTGCCAGCAGCTCCCGGACAGGGGCCGGACACAATGAGCAGTTCTTC	CASSSRTGAGHNEQFF
.	TRBJ1-1	.	TRBV6-5	TGTGCCAGCAGTCCCGCCATCGCTGAAGCTTTCTTT	CASSPAIAEAFF
TRBD1	TRBJ1-2	.	TRBV6-1	TGTGCCAGCAGCACGGGACAGGGTGATGGCTACACCTTC	CASSTGQGDGYTF
TRBD1	TRBJ1-2	.	TRBV5-1	TGCGCCAGCAGCTTGTTTGGGACAGAAGGGGGCTACACCTTC	CASSLFGTEGGYTF
TRBD1	TRBJ2-7	.	TRBV6-5	TGTGCCAGCAGCCGTGGGACAGGAAGGTACGAGCAGTACTTC	CASSRGTGRYEQYF
.	TRBJ2-7	.	TRBV30	TGTGCCTGGGGATCGGGGCAGTACTTC	CAWGSGQYF
.	TRBJ2-7	.	TRBV30	TGTGCCGGAACGGACAGCGGCTACGAGCAGTACTTC	CAGTDSGYEQYF
TRBD1	TRBJ2-2	.	TRBV10-1	TGCGCCAGCAGTGAGGTCAGGGGGCGTTCTGCGGCCGGGGAGCTGTTTTTT	CASSEVRGRSAAGELFF
.	TRBJ2-7	.	TRBV5-1	TGCGCCAGCAGCGCCTATCAGGACTACCTCTACGAGCAGTACTTC	CASSAYQDYLYEQYF
.	TRBJ2-1	.	TRBV2	TGTGCCAGCAGTGAAAATAATGAGCAGTTCTTC	CASSENNEQFF
TRBD1	TRBJ1-2	medium-sized	TRBV28	TGTGCCAGCAGTTCAGGGACAGGGGCTCCCTATGGCTACACCTTC	CASSSGTGAPYGYTF
TRBD1	TRBJ1-2	.	TRBV30	TGTGCCTGGGCAGGGGGTCATAACTATGGCTACACCTTC	CAWAGGHNYGYTF
.	TRBJ1-2	.	TRBV9	TGTGCCAGCAGCGCCCAGGGGTATGGCTACACCTTC	CASSAQGYGYTF
.	TRBJ2-4	.	TRBV6-5	TGTGCCAGCAGGGGGACGGCCAAAAACATTCAGTACTTC	CASRGTAKNIQYF
.	TRBJ2-1	once	TRBV12-5	TGTGCTAGTGGTTTGGAAGCGCTCTCCTACAATGAGCAGTTCTTC	CASGLEALSYNEQFF
TRBD1	TRBJ2-7	.	TRBV6-1	TGTGCCAGCCTTACCGGGACAGGGACCCACGAGCAGTACTTC	CASLTGTGTHEQYF
.	TRBJ1-1	.	TRBV30	TGTGCCTGGAAAGGGAACACTGAAGCTTTCTTT	CAWKGNTEAFF
.	TRBJ1-2	.	TRBV5-4	TGTGCCAGCAGCTCGATAGCGACAGGCTATGGCTACACCTTC	CASSSIATGYGYTF
TRBD1	TRBJ1-2	.	TRBV14	TGTGCCAGCAGCCCCGGGGGAACAGGGGGCGGATATGGCTACACCTTC	CASSPGGTGGGYGYTF
.	TRBJ2-1	.	TRBV7-9	TGTGCCAGCAGCTTAACCGCAGGGAAGAGCTCCTACAATGAGCAGTTCTTC	CASSLTAGKSSYNEQFF
TRBD1	TRBJ1-2	few	TRBV11-1	TGTGCCAGCAGCCTCATCGGGACAGAGGATGGCTACACCTTC	CASSLIGTEDGYTF
.	TRBJ2-1	.	TRBV20-1	TGCAGTGCTGGTCTGTACAATGAGCAGTTCTTC	CSAGLYNEQFF
.	TRBJ1-4	few	TRBV5-4	TGTGCCAGCAGCTTTGGGACCGCAACTAATGAAAAACTGTTTTTT	CASSFGTATNEKLFF
.	TRBJ1-5	.	TRBV6-6	TGTGCCAGCAGTCCCGGACGGATCCATCAGCCCCAGCATTTT	CASSPGRIHQPQHF
TRBD1	TRBJ2-7	.	TRBV5-5	TGTGCCAGCAACGGCGGGACAGGGAGCTACGAGCAGTACTTC	CASNGGTGSYEQYF
.	TRBJ1-2	.	TRBV19	TGTGCCAGTAGTATTGATGGCCCAGCTAACTATGGCTACACCTTC	CASSIDGPANYGYTF
TRBD2	TRBJ2-7	.	TRBV28	TGTGCCAGCAGAACCGGGACTAGAAACTACGAGCAGTACTTC	CASRTGTRNYEQYF